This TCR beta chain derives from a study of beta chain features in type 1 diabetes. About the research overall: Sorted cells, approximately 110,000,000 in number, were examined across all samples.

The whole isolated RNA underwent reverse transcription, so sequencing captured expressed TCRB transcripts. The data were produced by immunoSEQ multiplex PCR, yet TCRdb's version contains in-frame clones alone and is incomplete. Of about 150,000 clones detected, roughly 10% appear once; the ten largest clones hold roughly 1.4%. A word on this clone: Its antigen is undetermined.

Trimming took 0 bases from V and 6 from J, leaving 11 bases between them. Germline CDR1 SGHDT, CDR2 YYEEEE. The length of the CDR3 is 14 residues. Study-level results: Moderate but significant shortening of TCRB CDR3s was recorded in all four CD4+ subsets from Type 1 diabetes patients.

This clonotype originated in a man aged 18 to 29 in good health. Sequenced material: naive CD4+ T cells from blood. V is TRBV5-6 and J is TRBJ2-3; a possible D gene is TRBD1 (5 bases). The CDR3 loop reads CASSLGSGMDTQYF. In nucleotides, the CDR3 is TGTGCCAGCAGCTTGGGATCAGGGATGGATACGCAGTATTTT.